This T cell receptor beta chain was recovered during a study of T-cell memory formation after mild COVID-19. TCRdb recomputed calls from the 5' RACE reads with MiXCR, one row per CDR3 protein. The sample gives around 370,000 distinct CDR3 sequences, 20% to 25% of which show up once; about an eighth is in the top ten. Study results and limitations: Clones contracting day 15 to 85 were balanced CD4/CD8; later expanders leaned CD4+. There were some responding clones in pre-infection memory, which suggested that cross-reactive memory had joined.

In its sample, this clonotype was seen a few times. What it binds is unknown. This CDR3 comprises 15 residues. With 4 bases clipped from V and 4 bases from J, the junction kept 8 bases outside the gene matches. Per the germline V gene, CDR1 is SGHDT and CDR2 is YYEEEE. The rearrangement joins TRBV5-6 to TRBJ1-5; 7 bases fit TRBD1. The TCR was taken from an adult woman who had mild COVID-19 (a few samples of this study predate the infection). Cell type and time point are not known. Sequencing was carried out using PBMCs or a T cell subset sorted from them (not recorded which). The CDR3 nucleotides are TGTGCCAGCAGCCTGGACGGGACAGCTAATCAGCCCCAGCATTTT. Its translation is CASSLDGTANQPQHF.